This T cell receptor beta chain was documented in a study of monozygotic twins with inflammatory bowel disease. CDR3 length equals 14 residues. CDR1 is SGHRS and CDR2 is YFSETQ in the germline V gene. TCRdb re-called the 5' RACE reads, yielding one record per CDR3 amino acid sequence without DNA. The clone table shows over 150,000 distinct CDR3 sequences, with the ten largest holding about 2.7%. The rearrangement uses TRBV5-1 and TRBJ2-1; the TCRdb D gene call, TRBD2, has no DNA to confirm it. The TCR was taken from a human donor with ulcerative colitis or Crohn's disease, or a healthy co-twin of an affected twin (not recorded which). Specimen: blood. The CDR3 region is CASSRTSGSYEQFF.